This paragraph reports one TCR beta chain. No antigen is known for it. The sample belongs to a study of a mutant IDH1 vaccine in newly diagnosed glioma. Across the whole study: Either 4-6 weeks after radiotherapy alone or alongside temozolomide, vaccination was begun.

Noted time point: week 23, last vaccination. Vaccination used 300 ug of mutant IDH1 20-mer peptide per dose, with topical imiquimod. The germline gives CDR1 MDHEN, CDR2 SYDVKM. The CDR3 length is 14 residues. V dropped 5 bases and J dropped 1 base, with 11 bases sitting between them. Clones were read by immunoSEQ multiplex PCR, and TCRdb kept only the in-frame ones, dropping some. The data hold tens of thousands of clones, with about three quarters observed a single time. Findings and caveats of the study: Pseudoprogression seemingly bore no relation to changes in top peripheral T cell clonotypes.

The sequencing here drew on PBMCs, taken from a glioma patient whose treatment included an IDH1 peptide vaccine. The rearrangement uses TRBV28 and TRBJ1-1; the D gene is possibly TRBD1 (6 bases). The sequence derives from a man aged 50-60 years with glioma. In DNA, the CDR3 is TGTGCCAGCAGTCTGACAGGCCCGAACACTGAAGCTTTCTTT. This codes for CASSLTGPNTEAFF.